This TCR beta chain was obtained from a study of Tregs in tolerant kidney transplant recipients. Recipients received nonmyeloablative bone marrow transplants from related graft donors, with transient mixed chimerism. The repertoire was sequenced with immunoSEQ multiplex PCR; TCRdb's copy has only in-frame clones and lacks some. The sample gives about 81,000 clones, around nine tenths of which show up once; 1.5% to 2% is in the top ten. Study-level findings and limits: Some patients' samples used different primers over time, so nucleotide sequences weren't comparable. Donor-specific Treg expansion exceeded global Treg expansion in tolerant patients, suggesting antigen drive. Biological reproducibility was not directly addressed in this study.

A word on this clone: Its specificity is not known.

Sequencing used CD4+ T cells from blood (PBMCs), obtained 24 months after the transplant. The origin of this receptor is a human patient who received a combined kidney and bone marrow transplant. Some of the T cells might come from the graft donor.

The CDR3 sequence is CASSVATSPSYEQYF. CDR3 coding DNA: TGTGCCAGCAGCGTAGCTACTTCTCCCTCCTACGAGCAGTACTTC. The V and J genes are TRBV9 and TRBJ2-7; no clear D. The germline gives CDR1 SGDLS, CDR2 YYNGEE. With 0 bases removed from V and 0 bases from J, the gap between germline ends came to 10 bases. This CDR3 comprises 15 residues.